This T cell receptor beta chain was identified in a study of blood T cell repertoires in COVID-19. Germline V gives CDR1 SGHTA, CDR2 FQGNSA. The CDR3 contains 13 residues. Trimming stripped 3 bases from V and 9 bases from J, with 11 bases between. Measured with immunoSEQ multiplex PCR; TCRdb has only the in-frame clones, and not every one. The data contain about 140,000 clones, about four fifths of them singletons. The chain carries TRBV7-2 and TRBJ2-2; D is possibly TRBD1 (6 bases). The source of this sequence is a man aged 40-50 years with acute COVID-19. Input material: PBMCs or T cells enriched from blood (not recorded which). The CDR3 protein is CASSFNQGRELFF. The CDR3, as DNA: TGTGCCAGCAGCTTCAATCAGGGGAGGGAGCTGTTTTTT.